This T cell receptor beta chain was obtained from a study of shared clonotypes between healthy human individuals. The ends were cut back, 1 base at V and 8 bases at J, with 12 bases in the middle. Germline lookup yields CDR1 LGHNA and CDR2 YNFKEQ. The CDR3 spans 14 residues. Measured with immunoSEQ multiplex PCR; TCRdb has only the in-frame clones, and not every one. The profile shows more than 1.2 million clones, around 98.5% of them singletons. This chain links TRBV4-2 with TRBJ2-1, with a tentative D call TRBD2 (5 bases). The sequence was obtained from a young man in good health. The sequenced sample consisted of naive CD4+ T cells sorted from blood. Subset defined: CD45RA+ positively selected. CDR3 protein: CASSQAAVGDEQFF. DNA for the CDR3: TGTGCCAGCAGCCAAGCGGCCGTCGGGGATGAGCAGTTCTTC.